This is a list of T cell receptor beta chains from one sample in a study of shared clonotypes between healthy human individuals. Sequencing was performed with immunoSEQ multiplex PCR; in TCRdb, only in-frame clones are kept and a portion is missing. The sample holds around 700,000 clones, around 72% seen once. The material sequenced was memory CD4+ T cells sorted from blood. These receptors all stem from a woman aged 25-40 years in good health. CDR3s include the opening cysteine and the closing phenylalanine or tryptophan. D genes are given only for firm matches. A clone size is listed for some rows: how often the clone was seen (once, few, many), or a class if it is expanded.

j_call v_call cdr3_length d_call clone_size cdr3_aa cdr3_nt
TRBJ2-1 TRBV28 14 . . CASSLMGDDNEQFF TGTGCCAGCAGTCTAATGGGGGATGACAATGAGCAGTTCTTC
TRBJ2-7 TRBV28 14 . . CASSPGDTPYEQYF TGTGCCAGCAGTCCTGGGGACACCCCCTACGAGCAGTACTTC
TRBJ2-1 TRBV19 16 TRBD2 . CASSKLAGGIYNEQFF TGTGCCAGTAGTAAGCTAGCGGGAGGAATCTACAATGAGCAGTTCTTC
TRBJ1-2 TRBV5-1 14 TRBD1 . CASSGTGRTGAKTF TGCGCCAGCAGCGGCACTGGTCGGACAGGTGCGAAAACCTTC
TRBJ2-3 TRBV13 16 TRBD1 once CASSVGQGGSTDTQYF TGTGCCAGCAGCGTCGGACAGGGGGGCAGCACAGATACGCAGTATTTT
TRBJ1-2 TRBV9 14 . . CASSVGGGPYGYTF TGTGCCAGCAGCGTAGGTGGGGGACCCTATGGCTACACCTTC
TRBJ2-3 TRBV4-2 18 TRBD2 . CASSQAPGLAGGTDTQYF TGTGCCAGCAGCCAAGCCCCGGGACTAGCGGGAGGCACAGATACGCAGTATTTT
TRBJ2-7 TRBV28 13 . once CASSLRREYEQYF TGTGCCAGCAGTTTACGGCGGGAATACGAGCAGTACTTC
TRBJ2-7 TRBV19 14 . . CASSGHDPPGEQYF TGTGCCAGTAGTGGCCACGACCCTCCGGGCGAGCAGTACTTC
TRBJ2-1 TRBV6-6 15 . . CASSYSGELYNEQFF TGTGCCAGCAGTTACTCGGGGGAACTATACAATGAGCAGTTCTTC
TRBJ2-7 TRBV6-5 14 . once CASSYSGRSYEQYF TGTGCCAGCAGTTATAGCGGAAGGTCCTACGAGCAGTACTTC
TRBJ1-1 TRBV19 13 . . CASSIDGGSRAFF TGTGCCAGTAGTATAGATGGGGGAAGCAGAGCTTTCTTT
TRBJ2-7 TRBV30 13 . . CAWSVRVRDEQYF TGTGCCTGGAGTGTACGTGTCCGGGACGAGCAGTACTTC
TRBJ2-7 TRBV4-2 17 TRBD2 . CASSHGTGTSLSYEQYF TGTGCCAGCAGCCACGGAACCGGGACTAGCCTTTCCTACGAGCAGTACTTC
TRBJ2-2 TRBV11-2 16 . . CASSGLGAVLSGELFF TGTGCCAGCAGCGGCCTCGGGGCGGTGTTGTCCGGGGAGCTGTTTTTT
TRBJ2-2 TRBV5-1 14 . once CASSLEGSNGELFF TGCGCCAGCAGCTTGGAGGGGAGCAACGGGGAGCTGTTTTTT
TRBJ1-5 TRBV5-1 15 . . CASSPTSGGNQPQHF TGCGCCAGCAGTCCCACCTCAGGGGGCAATCAGCCCCAGCATTTT
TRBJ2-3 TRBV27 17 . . CASSLGLGGGRPDTQYF TGTGCCAGCAGTTTGGGCCTAGGGGGCGGGAGACCAGATACGCAGTATTTT
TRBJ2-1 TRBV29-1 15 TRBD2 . CSVVRSGMPGNEQFF TGCAGCGTTGTTCGGAGCGGGATGCCTGGTAATGAGCAGTTCTTC
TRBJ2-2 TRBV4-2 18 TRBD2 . CASSPGTSGSVVPGELFF TGTGCCAGCAGCCCCGGGACTAGCGGGAGTGTGGTCCCCGGGGAGCTGTTTTTT
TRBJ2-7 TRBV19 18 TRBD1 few CASSLGPGQGRSSYEQYF TGTGCCAGTAGCCTAGGCCCGGGACAGGGTAGAAGCTCCTACGAGCAGTACTTC
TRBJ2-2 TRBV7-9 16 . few CASSPKQGRVTGELFF TGTGCCAGCAGCCCAAAACAGGGTAGGGTCACCGGGGAGCTGTTTTTT
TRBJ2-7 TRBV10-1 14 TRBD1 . CASSLDRGRNEQYF TGCGCCAGCAGCTTGGACAGGGGGCGCAACGAGCAGTACTTC
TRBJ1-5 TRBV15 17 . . CATSRDLTAYSNQPQHF TGTGCCACCAGCAGAGATCTGACCGCTTATAGCAATCAGCCCCAGCATTTT
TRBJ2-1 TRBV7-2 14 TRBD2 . CASSQGTSRNEQFF TGTGCCAGCAGCCAGGGGACTAGCCGCAATGAGCAGTTCTTC
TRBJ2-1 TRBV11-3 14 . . CASSLGRGRNEQFF TGTGCCAGCAGCTTAGGCCGGGGCCGGAATGAGCAGTTCTTC
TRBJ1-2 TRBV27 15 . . CASSPTPTSNYGYTF TGTGCCAGCAGTCCCACGCCGACATCTAACTATGGCTACACCTTC
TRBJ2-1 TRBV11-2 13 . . CASIGEVYNEQFF TGTGCCAGCATCGGTGAAGTCTACAATGAGCAGTTCTTC
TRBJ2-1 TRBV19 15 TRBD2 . CASSIGLAGGGEQFF TGTGCCAGTAGTATCGGACTAGCGGGAGGTGGAGAGCAGTTCTTC
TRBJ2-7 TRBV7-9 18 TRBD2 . CASSLYLGASGSSYEQYF TGTGCCAGCAGCTTATATTTGGGGGCTAGCGGGTCCTCCTACGAGCAGTACTTC
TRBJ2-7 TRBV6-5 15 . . CASSPGAGATYEQYF TGTGCCAGCAGTCCTGGGGCGGGGGCCACCTACGAGCAGTACTTC
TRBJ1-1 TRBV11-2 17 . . CASSSILAVTGGFEAFF TGTGCCAGCAGCTCCATACTAGCCGTGACAGGAGGGTTTGAAGCTTTCTTT
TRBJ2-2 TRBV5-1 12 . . CASSLQTGELFF TGCGCCAGCAGCTTGCAAACCGGGGAGCTGTTTTTT
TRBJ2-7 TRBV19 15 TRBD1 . CASSTSDRDTYEQYF TGTGCCAGTAGTACCTCGGACAGGGACACCTACGAGCAGTACTTC
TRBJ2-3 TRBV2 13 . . CASSGQLIDTQYF TGTGCCAGCAGTGGCCAACTCATAGATACGCAGTATTTT
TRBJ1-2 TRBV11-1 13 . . CASSPPGPYGYTF TGTGCCAGCAGCCCCCCTGGCCCATATGGCTACACCTTC
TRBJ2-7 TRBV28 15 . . CASSPPPGFLNEQYF TGTGCCAGCAGTCCCCCCCCGGGTTTTCTCAACGAGCAGTACTTC
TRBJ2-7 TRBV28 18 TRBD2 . CASRHSGLAGGPSYEQYF TGTGCCAGCAGACACTCGGGACTAGCGGGAGGGCCTTCCTACGAGCAGTACTTC
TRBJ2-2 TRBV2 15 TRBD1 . CASSGQGAGTGELFF TGTGCCAGCAGTGGACAGGGGGCGGGCACCGGGGAGCTGTTTTTT
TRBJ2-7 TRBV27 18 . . CASILRFPQADITYEQYF TGTGCCAGCATACTTAGATTCCCCCAGGCCGACATAACCTACGAGCAGTACTTC
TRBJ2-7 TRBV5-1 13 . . CASSGLDTYEQYF TGCGCCAGCAGCGGACTGGATACCTACGAGCAGTACTTC
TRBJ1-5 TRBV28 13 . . CASRGQENQPQHF TGTGCCAGCAGGGGGCAGGAAAATCAGCCCCAGCATTTT
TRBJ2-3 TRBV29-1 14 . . CSVGGASITDTQYF TGCAGCGTTGGTGGGGCGAGCATAACAGATACGCAGTATTTT
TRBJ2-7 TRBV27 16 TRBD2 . CASSSRTSGYSYEQYF TGTGCCAGCAGTTCCCGGACTAGCGGGTACTCCTACGAGCAGTACTTC